One TCR beta chain is described in this entry. This clone's antigen is unknown. The record has no base qualities; no much larger clone is one base away. The germline V gene supplies CDR1 SQVTM and CDR2 ANQGSEA. From its cysteine to its phenylalanine, the CDR3 spans 14 amino acids. Kept here is only the CDR3 DNA, which spans 42 bases and is read in frame from base 1. Trimming takes 4 bases from V and 0 bases from J, and the germline ends sit 13 bases apart. TCRB CDR3 sequencing used the immunoSEQ assay on genomic DNA. Per the source publication's procedure: Patient CD8+ clones larger than 1% were compared against published virus-specific TCRB sequences, and only a few matched. The analyses included only productive TCRB rearrangements. A clone was defined by a unique TCRB CDR3 sequence, and clonality was computed as a productive clonality index based on Shannon entropy. Repertoire overlap for a pair of samples was computed from each clone's template counts relative to total templates per sample. V-gene usage from TCRB sequencing and V-gene usage measured by flow cytometry were correlated (Spearman r of around 0.6). TCRdb mirrors the immuneACCESS table, restricted to in-frame sequences. Some clones are absent from its copies; in checked studies, under half trace to an unresolved V gene, and the reason for the others is unknown. That table supplies the V and J calls and clone size; D and trimming were determined from the DNA. The sample table holds 17,000 or so clones, of which 70% to 85% were seen once. The ten largest clonotypes hold 15% to 20% of the sample.

Flow cytometry confirmed the purity of CD4+ and CD8+ cells that had been isolated by positive magnetic bead selection on an AutoMACS. After a first flow cytometry screen using a TCR V beta antibody panel, clonal expansions were characterized through TCRB deep sequencing of sorted CD8+ fractions. Peripheral blood mononuclear cells were obtained using density gradient separation with Ficoll-Paque PLUS. DNA from CD4-enriched, CD8-enriched or PBMC samples was extracted using Nucleospin Tissue or Tissue XS kits and then quantified on a Qubit 2.0 fluorometer. The sample belongs to a study of somatic mutations in cytotoxic T cells in rheumatoid arthritis (dated by TCRdb to the late 2010s). Some background on the complete study: Peripheral blood (just under 31 ml EDTA) was collected from patients immediately after diagnosis and before any treatment began. TCRB deep sequencing covered 65 to 80 patients with rheumatoid arthritis along with 15 to 20 healthy controls. Whether expanded CD8+ T-cell clones in untreated, newly diagnosed rheumatoid arthritis carry somatic mutations was the study question, and clonality was characterized with TCRB deep sequencing. Sorted V beta1+ cells also underwent TCRB sequencing, and some V beta antibody-stained T-cell populations were flow-sorted at nearly 100% purity on a FACSAria II or Sony SH800. Patients and controls did not essentially differ in median age, which was nearly identical between the groups.

Results and caveats for the whole study, not just this receptor: Rheumatoid arthritis patients and age-matched healthy controls did not significantly differ in CD8+ T-cell clonality. It was unknown which antigens the expanded CD8+ clones targeted, and their absence from virus-specific databases did not exclude viral specificity. In about an eighth of the roughly 60 patients the largest CD8+ clone exceeded 20% of CD8+ cells, and several identical CD8+ TCRB sequences were shared between blood and synovial fluid. The slight TRBV07 underrepresentation in patients was not adjusted for multiple comparisons. Healthy controls showed no age-related increase in CD8+ clonality, whereas patients did (Spearman r ~ 0.5).

The specimen was CD8+ T cells sorted from blood. The receptor's source is an adult with rheumatoid arthritis. The receptor chain draws on TRBV29-1 and TRBJ2-7; possibly the D gene is TRBD1, per 6 matching bases. The nucleotide sequence reads TGCAGCGTTGCTGGACAGACGGGCTCCTACGAGCAGTACTTC. It translates to CSVAGQTGSYEQYF.